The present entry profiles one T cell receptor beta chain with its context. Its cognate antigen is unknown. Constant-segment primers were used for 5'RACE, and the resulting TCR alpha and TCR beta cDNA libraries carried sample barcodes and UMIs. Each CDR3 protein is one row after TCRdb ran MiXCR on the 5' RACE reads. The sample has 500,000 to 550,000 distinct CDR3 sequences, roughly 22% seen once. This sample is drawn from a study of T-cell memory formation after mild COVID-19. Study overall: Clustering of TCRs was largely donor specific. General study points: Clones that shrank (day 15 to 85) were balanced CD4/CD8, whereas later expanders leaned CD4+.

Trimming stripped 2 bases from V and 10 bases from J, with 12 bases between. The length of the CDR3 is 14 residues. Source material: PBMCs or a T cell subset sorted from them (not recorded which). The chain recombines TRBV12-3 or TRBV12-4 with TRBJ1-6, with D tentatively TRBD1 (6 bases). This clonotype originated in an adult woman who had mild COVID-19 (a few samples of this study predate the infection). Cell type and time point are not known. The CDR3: CASSLIWGGSPLHF. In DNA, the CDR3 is TGTGCCAGCAGTTTAATCTGGGGGGGCTCACCCCTCCACTTT.